Here is one T cell receptor beta chain with its context. Its specificity is unknown. A read error may be the cause here, since a much bigger clone is one base away. These data belong to a study of T-cell reconstitution after alpha-beta-depleted transplantation in children. Study outcomes and limitations: Some patients owed their high day-60 TCRbeta diversity to surviving recipient T cells and thymic progenitors. It was newly produced T cells that mostly accounted for T-cell counts and diversity one year after transplant. The study reportedly traced alpha-beta T cells about two months after transplant to several hundred expanded graft clones.

TCRbeta library construction was performed incorporating unique molecular identifiers. TCRdb called the PCR reads again in MiXCR, with one record for every CDR3 protein. Here the sample spans some 550,000 distinct CDR3 sequences, roughly 23% being singletons. Germline loops: CDR1 SEHNR, CDR2 FQNEAQ (reference sequence). The CDR3 runs to 12 residues. The chain couples TRBV7-9 to TRBJ2-3; D possibly corresponds to TRBD2 (5 bases). The origin of this receptor is a boy in the first two years of life who had a stem cell transplant for acute myeloid leukemia, so the T cells may come from the graft donor. The source material was PBMCs, mostly from graft donor cells, sampled 360 days after TCRalphabeta/CD19-depleted stem cell transplant. In DNA, the CDR3 is TGTGCCAGCCGGGGTGTCACAGATACGCAGTTTTTT. Its translation is CASRGVTDTQFF.